The present TCR beta chain was sequenced within a study of cytomegalovirus exposure and HLA in healthy donors. Study-wide points: Per a prior analysis, the majority of TCR beta V segments were productive roughly 87% or roughly 30% of the time.

The germline V gene encodes CDR1 MNHNY and CDR2 SVGAGI (reference sequence). With 6 bases removed from V and 7 bases from J, the gap between germline ends came to 6 bases. This CDR3 is 10 amino acids long. Primers included in the PCR were 60 Vbeta and 13 Jbeta primers. Produced via immunoSEQ multiplex PCR; TCRdb's table is partial and in-frame only. The table records about 100,000 clones, around 76% of them present only once. In the case of this clone: Its matching antigen is unknown.

V usage is TRBV6-6 and J usage is TRBJ1-2; D is unresolved. The sequenced sample was PBMCs. The receptor was derived from a man aged 35 to 55 in good health and CMV-seropositive. This CDR3 reads CASRHTGYTF. The CDR3 nucleotides read TGTGCCAGCAGACACACTGGCTACACCTTC.